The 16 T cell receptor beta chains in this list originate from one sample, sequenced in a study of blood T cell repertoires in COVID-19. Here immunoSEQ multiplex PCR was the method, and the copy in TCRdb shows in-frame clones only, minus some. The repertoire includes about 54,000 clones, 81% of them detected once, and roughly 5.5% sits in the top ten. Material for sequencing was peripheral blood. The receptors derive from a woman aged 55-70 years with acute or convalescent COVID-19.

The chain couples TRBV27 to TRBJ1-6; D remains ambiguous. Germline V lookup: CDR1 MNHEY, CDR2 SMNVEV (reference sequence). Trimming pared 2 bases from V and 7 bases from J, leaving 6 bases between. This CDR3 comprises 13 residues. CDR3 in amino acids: CASSLKQNSPLHF. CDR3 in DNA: TGTGCCAGCAGTTTAAAGCAAAATTCACCCCTCCACTTT.

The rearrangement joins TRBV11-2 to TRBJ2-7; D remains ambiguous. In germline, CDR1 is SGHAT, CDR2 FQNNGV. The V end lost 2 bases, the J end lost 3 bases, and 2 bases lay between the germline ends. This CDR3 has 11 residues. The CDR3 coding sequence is TGTGCCAGCAGCTTATACTACGAGCAGTACTTC. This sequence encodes CASSLYYEQYF.

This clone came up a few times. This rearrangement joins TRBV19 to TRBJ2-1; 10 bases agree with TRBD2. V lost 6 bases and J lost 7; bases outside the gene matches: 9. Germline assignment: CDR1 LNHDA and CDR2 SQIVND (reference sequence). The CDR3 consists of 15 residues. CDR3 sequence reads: CASRVLAGVSNEQFF. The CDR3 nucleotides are TGTGCCAGTAGGGTTCTAGCGGGAGTAAGTAATGAGCAGTTCTTC.

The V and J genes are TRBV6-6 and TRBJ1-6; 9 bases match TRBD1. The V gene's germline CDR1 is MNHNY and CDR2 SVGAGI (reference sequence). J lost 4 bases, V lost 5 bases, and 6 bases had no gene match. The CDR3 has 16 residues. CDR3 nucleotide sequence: TGTGCCAGCAGTCAGGGACAGGGCATTTATAATTCACCCCTCCACTTT. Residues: CASSQGQGIYNSPLHF.

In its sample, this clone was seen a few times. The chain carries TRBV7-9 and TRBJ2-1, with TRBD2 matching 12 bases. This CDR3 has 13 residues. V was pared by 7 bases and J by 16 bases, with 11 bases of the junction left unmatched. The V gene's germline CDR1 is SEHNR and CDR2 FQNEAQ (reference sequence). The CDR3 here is CASTPTSGSPFFF. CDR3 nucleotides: TGTGCCAGCACCCCGACTAGCGGGAGCCCCTTTTTCTTC.

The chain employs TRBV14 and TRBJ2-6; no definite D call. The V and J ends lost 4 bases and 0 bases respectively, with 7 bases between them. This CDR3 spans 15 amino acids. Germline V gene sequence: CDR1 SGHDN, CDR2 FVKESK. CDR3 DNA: TGTGCCAGCAGCCTGCACAGCTCTGGGGCCAACGTCCTGACTTTC. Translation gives CASSLHSSGANVLTF.

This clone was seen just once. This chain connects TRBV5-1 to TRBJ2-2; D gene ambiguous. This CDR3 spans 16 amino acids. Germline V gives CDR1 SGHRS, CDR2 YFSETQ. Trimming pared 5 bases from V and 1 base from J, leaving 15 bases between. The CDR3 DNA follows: TGCGCCAGCAGTGAGGAACCTCTCATGAACACCGGGGAGCTGTTTTTT. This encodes CASSEEPLMNTGELFF.

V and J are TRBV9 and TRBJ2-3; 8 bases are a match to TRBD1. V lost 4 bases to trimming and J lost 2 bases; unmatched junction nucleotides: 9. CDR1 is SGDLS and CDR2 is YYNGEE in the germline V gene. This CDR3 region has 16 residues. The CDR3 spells CASSTRDRKNTDTQYF. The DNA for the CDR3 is TGTGCCAGCAGCACTCGGGACAGGAAGAACACAGATACGCAGTATTTT.

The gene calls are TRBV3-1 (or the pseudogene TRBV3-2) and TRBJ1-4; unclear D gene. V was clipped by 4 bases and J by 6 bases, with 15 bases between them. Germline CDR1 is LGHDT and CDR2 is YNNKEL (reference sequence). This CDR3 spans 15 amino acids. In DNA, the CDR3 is TGTGCCAGCAGCCGCCGTGGTGAACAAGATGAAAAACTGTTTTTT. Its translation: CASSRRGEQDEKLFF.

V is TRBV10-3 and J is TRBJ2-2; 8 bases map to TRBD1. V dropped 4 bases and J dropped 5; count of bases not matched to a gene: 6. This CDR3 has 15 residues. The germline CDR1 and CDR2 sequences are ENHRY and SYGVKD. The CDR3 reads CAISGQGSWTGELFF. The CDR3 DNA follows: TGTGCCATCAGTGGACAGGGGTCGTGGACCGGGGAGCTGTTTTTT.

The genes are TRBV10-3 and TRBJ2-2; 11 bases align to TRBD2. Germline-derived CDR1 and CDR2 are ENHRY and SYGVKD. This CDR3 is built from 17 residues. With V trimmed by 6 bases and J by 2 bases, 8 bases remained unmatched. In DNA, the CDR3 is TGTGCCATCAGGGGGTCCGGGACTAGCGGTAACACCGGGGAGCTGTTTTTT. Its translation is CAIRGSGTSGNTGELFF.

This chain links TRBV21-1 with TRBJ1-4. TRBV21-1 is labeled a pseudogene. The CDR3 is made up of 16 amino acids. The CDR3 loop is CASSKADCATNEKLFF. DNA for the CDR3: TGTGCCAGCAGCAAAGCAGACTGTGCAACTAATGAAAAACTGTTTTTT.

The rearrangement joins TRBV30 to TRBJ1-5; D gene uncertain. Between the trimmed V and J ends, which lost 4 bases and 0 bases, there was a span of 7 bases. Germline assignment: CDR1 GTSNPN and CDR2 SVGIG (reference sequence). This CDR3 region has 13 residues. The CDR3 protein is CAWNGDSNQPQHF. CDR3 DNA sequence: TGTGCCTGGAACGGGGATAGCAATCAGCCCCAGCATTTT.

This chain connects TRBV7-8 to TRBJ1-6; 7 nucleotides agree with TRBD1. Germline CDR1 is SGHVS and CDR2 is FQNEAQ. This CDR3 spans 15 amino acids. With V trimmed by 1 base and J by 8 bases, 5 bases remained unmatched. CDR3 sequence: CASSLEGRGDSPLHF. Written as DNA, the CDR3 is TGTGCCAGCAGCTTAGAGGGCAGGGGGGATTCACCCCTCCACTTT.

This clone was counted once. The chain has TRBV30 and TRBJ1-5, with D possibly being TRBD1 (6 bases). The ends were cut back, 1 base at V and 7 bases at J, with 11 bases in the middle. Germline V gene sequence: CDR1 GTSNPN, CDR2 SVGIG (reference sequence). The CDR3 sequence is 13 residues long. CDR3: CAWSGQVGQPQHF. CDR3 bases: TGTGCCTGGAGTGGACAGGTTGGACAGCCCCAGCATTTT.

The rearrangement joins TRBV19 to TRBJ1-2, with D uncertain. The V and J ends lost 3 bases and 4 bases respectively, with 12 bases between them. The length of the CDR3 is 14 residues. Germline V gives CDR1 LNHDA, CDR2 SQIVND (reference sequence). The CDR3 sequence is CASSINPGLYGYTF. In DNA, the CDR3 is TGTGCCAGTAGTATTAACCCAGGACTCTATGGCTACACCTTC.